The 20 T cell receptor beta chains given below trace back to one sample, sequenced in a study of blood T cells in healthy people across ages. A second roughly 7 to 11 cycle PCR used barcoded and J-beta primers. TCRdb redid the calling of the 5' RACE reads with MiXCR, one entry per CDR3 protein. The sample holds approximately 810,000 distinct CDR3 sequences, about 34% seen once. Sequencing was carried out using blood. These receptors originate from a man younger than 35 in good health.

This chain connects TRBV11-2 to TRBJ2-7, with D possibly called TRBD1 or TRBD2 (5 bases each). Germline CDR1 and CDR2: SGHAT and FQNNGV. CDR3 length: 15 residues. V gave up 3 bases and J gave up 1 base, with 13 bases separating them. CDR3 in amino acids: CASSLNRDVSYEQYF. Written as DNA, the CDR3 is TGTGCCAGCAGCTTGAACCGGGACGTATCCTACGAGCAGTACTTC.

This clonotype came up a few times. This chain links TRBV4-1 with TRBJ2-5; tentative D call: TRBD2 (5 bases). The DNA end is a closer match to TRBJ2-7, so the J assignment may be wrong. The CDR3 length is 13 residues. Germline CDR1 reads MGHRA; CDR2 reads YSYEKL. The CDR3 is CASSQDEGCEQYF. The DNA of the CDR3 is TGCGCCAGCAGCCAAGATGAGGGCTGCGAGCAGTACTTC.

The chain joins TRBV6-2 or TRBV6-3 to TRBJ2-5; 11 bases are shared with TRBD2. CDR3 length: 16 amino acids. Germline trimming cut 6 bases from V and 2 bases from J; bases unmatched to any gene: 8. Looked up from germline, CDR1 is MNHEY and CDR2 is SVGEGT. The CDR3 sequence is CASSLPGLAEQETQYF. In DNA, the CDR3 is TGTGCCAGCAGCCTTCCGGGACTAGCGGAACAAGAGACCCAGTACTTC.

This clonotype was recorded many times. The chain combines TRBV12-3 or TRBV12-4 with TRBJ2-3, with 7 bases lining up with TRBD2. CDR3 size: 15 residues. J lost 0 bases, V lost 4 bases, and 4 bases had no gene match. The CDR3 nucleotides read TGTGCCAGCAGTTGGCGGGGGAGCAGCACAGATACGCAGTATTTT. Residues: CASSWRGSSTDTQYF.

The genes are TRBV20-1 and TRBJ1-1; D is perhaps TRBD1 (5 bases). Germline V CDR1 and CDR2: DFQATT, SNEGSKA (reference sequence). This CDR3 spans 13 amino acids. Deletions cut 3 bases from V and 2 bases from J, with 10 bases between. CDR3: CSARRDGNTEAFF. In DNA, the CDR3 is TGCAGTGCTAGGCGGGACGGTAACACTGAAGCTTTCTTT.

This clonotype was counted between two and nine times. The chain links TRBV28 to TRBJ2-1; tentatively, D is TRBD1 (6 bases). CDR3 size: 14 residues. V shed 1 base and J shed 6 bases, with 10 bases lying between them. CDR1 and CDR2 (germline): MDHEN, SYDVKM. The CDR3 bases are TGTGCCAGCAGTTTATTGGGGGCGGTCAATGAGCAGTTCTTC. As protein: CASSLLGAVNEQFF.

This clonotype was counted between two and nine times. J is TRBJ1-2 and V is TRBV9; no firm D call. Per germline, CDR1 SGDLS and CDR2 YYNGEE. The CDR3 totals 16 residues. V shed 0 bases and J shed 0 bases, with 12 bases lying between them. The CDR3 bases are TGTGCCAGCAGCGTAGGGTTAGGGTGGGCTAACTATGGCTACACCTTC. Amino acids: CASSVGLGWANYGYTF.

This clonotype was observed a handful of times. J is TRBJ2-5 and V is TRBV10-3; 8 bases are a match to TRBD2. Germline values: CDR1 ENHRY, CDR2 SYGVKD. This CDR3 contains 14 residues. J was trimmed by 2 bases and V by 5 bases; bases with no gene match: 4. This CDR3 is CAISQVAGQETQYF. The CDR3 DNA follows: TGTGCCATCAGTCAGGTAGCGGGGCAAGAGACCCAGTACTTC.

Notes on this clonotype: With a much larger clone just one base away, this may be a read error. The rearrangement links TRBV6-5 to TRBJ2-5; no clear D. The CDR3 is 12 residues long. V was pared by 4 bases and J by 11 bases, with 14 bases between. Looked up from germline, CDR1 is MNHEY and CDR2 is SVGAGI. The CDR3 reads CASSLTPNEQYF. The CDR3 DNA follows: TGTGCCAGCAGTTTGACCCCGAATGAGCAGTACTTC.

This clonotype was counted once. The CDR3 loop is CASSLEMTGEWAGELFF. As DNA, the CDR3 is TGCGCCAGCAGCTTGGAGATGACAGGGGAATGGGCCGGGGAGCTGTTTTTT. The rearrangement joins TRBV5-1 to TRBJ2-2, with 8 bases identical to TRBD1. Trimming at V came to 0 bases and at J to 6 bases, leaving 10 bases not matched to a gene. The CDR3 is 17 residues long. Looked up from germline, CDR1 is SGHRS and CDR2 is YFSETQ.

This clonotype has a count of ten or more. The V gene is TRBV7-2, the J gene TRBJ1-2; D is unclear. CDR3 length equals 20 residues. Trimming removed 4 bases from V and 2 bases from J, with 29 bases in between. Germline loops: CDR1 SGHTA, CDR2 FQGNSA. The CDR3 loop reads CASSSPTLINWRTRNYGYTF. The CDR3 bases are TGTGCCAGCAGCTCACCCACATTAATCAACTGGCGCACACGAAACTATGGCTACACCTTC.

In its sample, this clonotype was seen many times. The chain employs TRBV20-1 and TRBJ2-1; 8 nucleotides agree with TRBD2. In germline, CDR1 is DFQATT, CDR2 SNEGSKA (reference sequence). The ends lost 6 bases at V and 5 bases at J; junction bases unmatched: 12. The CDR3 length is 15 residues. This chain's CDR3 is CSAISGGGQNNEQFF. CDR3 sequence (DNA): TGCAGTGCCATCTCCGGCGGGGGGCAAAACAATGAGCAGTTCTTC.

This clonotype came up a few times. The V call is TRBV25-1, the J call TRBJ1-5, with 10 nucleotides matching TRBD1. The CDR3 spans 15 residues. Germline V lookup: CDR1 MGHDK, CDR2 SYGVNS. The J segment lost 3 bases and the V segment lost 2 bases, leaving 1 base of the junction unmatched. The CDR3 DNA reads as TGTGCCAGCAGTGAAGGGACAGGGGTCAATCAGCCCCAGCATTTT. This encodes CASSEGTGVNQPQHF.

The chain has TRBV11-2 and TRBJ2-5; 7 nucleotides align to TRBD2. Germline-derived CDR1 and CDR2 are SGHAT and FQNNGV. The CDR3 length is 12 residues. V gave up 5 bases and J gave up 5 bases; unmatched junction bases: 2. CDR3 loop: CASSAGRETQYF. DNA for the CDR3: TGTGCCAGCAGCGCCGGGAGGGAGACCCAGTACTTC.

This clonotype appeared a few times. This sequence joins TRBV7-9 and TRBJ1-5; no clear D gene. Germline lookup yields CDR1 SEHNR and CDR2 FQNEAQ (reference sequence). The CDR3 has 13 residues. The ends were cut back, 2 bases at V and 5 bases at J, with 7 bases in the middle. As DNA, the CDR3 is TGTGCCAGCAGCTTATCATACGATCAGCCCCAGCATTTT. Its protein product is CASSLSYDQPQHF.

This clonotype was found a few times. This chain connects TRBV4-2 to TRBJ2-2; D perhaps matches TRBD1 (6 bases). Germline V gene lookup returns CDR1 LGHNA and CDR2 YNFKEQ. Trimming left V 5 bases short and J 6 bases short, with 13 bases between. The CDR3 is made up of 14 amino acids. DNA of the CDR3: TGTGCCAGCAGCTGGGATACAGGGCCCGGGGAGCTGTTTTTT. Protein sequence: CASSWDTGPGELFF.

Note on this clonotype: Just one base apart from a much larger clone, this may be a read error. This chain links TRBV30 with TRBJ2-1; 8 bases are shared with TRBD1. CDR1 and CDR2 (germline): GTSNPN, SVGIG (reference sequence). The junction had 9 bases not matched to a gene; V was cut back by 3 bases and J by 8 bases. This CDR3 region has 14 residues. In DNA, the CDR3 is TGTGCCTGGAGGGTTAGGAGACAGGGGCATGAGCAGTTCTTC. Translation gives CAWRVRRQGHEQFF.

This clonotype was detected a few times. The chain joins TRBV5-6 to TRBJ1-1; no definite D call. Germline V gene sequence: CDR1 SGHDT, CDR2 YYEEEE. Trimming removed 3 bases from V and 7 bases from J, with 10 bases in between. CDR3 size: 12 residues. Written as DNA, the CDR3 is TGTGCCAGCAGCTCAATACCAGGTGAAGCTTTCTTT. Translated, it gives CASSSIPGEAFF.

This chain joins TRBV20-1 and TRBJ2-1, with 11 bases fitting TRBD2. Trimming at V came to 6 bases and at J to 0 bases, leaving 7 bases not matched to a gene. The CDR3 extends over 16 amino acids. In germline, CDR1 is DFQATT, CDR2 SNEGSKA (reference sequence). The CDR3 DNA sequence: TGCAGTGCCCTGACTAGCGGGGCTCGCTCCTACAATGAGCAGTTCTTC. Translation: CSALTSGARSYNEQFF.

The chain employs TRBV12-5 and TRBJ2-3; D is unresolved. With 3 bases removed from V and 9 bases from J, the gap between germline ends came to 10 bases. CDR1 and CDR2 (germline): LGHNT, FRNRAP. The CDR3 runs 12 residues. The CDR3 nucleotides read TGTGCTAGTGGTTTCCCCGGCAGGACGCAGTATTTT. Translation: CASGFPGRTQYF.